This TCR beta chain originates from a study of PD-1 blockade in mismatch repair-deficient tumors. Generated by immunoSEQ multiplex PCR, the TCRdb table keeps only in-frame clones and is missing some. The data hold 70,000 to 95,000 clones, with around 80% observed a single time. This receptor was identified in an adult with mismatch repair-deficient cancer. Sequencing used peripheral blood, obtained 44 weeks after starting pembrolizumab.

CDR3 in DNA: TGTGCCAGCAGCTTAGTACAGGCCTATGGCTACACCTTC. Protein product: CASSLVQAYGYTF. The chain employs TRBV11-2 and TRBJ1-2; TRBD1 is a possible D gene (5 bases). CDR1 is SGHAT and CDR2 is FQNNGV in the germline V gene. Trimming took off 1 base at V and 4 bases at J, with 7 bases between the two ends. The CDR3 is 13 amino acids. Looking up the rest from reference TRBV11-2 and TRBJ1-2 gives the full variable domain: EAGVAQSPRYKIIEKRQSVAFWCNPISGHATLYWYQQILGQGPKLLIQFQNNGVVDDSQLPKDRFSAERLKGVDSTLKIQPAKLEDSAVYLCASSLVQAYGYTFGSGTRLTVV.